These 15 T cell receptor beta chains were sequenced from one sample in a study of cytomegalovirus exposure and HLA in healthy donors. 60 Vbeta and 13 Jbeta primers were used in PCR. Libraries were prepared by immunoSEQ multiplex PCR; TCRdb keeps only in-frame clonotypes and omits some of them. Among about 67,000 clones listed, 65% to 70% were seen once. Sample: PBMCs. The source is a woman in her 30s in good health and CMV-seronegative.

This clone has just a few counts. The chain joins TRBV18 to TRBJ1-5; D unclear. V lost 3 bases and J lost 5, with 8 bases in between. Germline assignment: CDR1 KGHSH and CDR2 LQKENI. CDR3 length: 13 amino acids. CDR3 sequence (DNA): TGTGCCAGCTCACCCAGCGTTGATCAGCCCCAGCATTTT. This codes for CASSPSVDQPQHF. Together with reference TRBV18 and TRBJ1-5, the CDR3 gives the full variable domain: NAGVMQNPRHLVRRRGQEARLRCSPMKGHSHVYWYRQLPEEGLKFMVYLQKENIIDESGMPKERFSAEFPKEGPSILRIQQVVRGDSAAYFCASSPSVDQPQHFGDGTRLSIL.

This sequence joins TRBV6-5 and TRBJ1-2; tentatively, D is TRBD1 (5 bases). V was trimmed by 7 bases and J by 8 bases, leaving 20 bases between them. Germline V gives CDR1 MNHEY, CDR2 SVGAGI. This CDR3 region has 14 residues. The CDR3 region has the DNA TGTGCCAGCACCTTAGGGGCCACTTGGGGCGGCTACACCTTC. Its protein product is CASTLGATWGGYTF.

The CDR3 nucleotides read TGTGCCAGCAGCTTAGCCGGGACAGTGGTCTATGGCTACACCTTC. It translates to CASSLAGTVVYGYTF. V usage is TRBV13 and J usage is TRBJ1-2; 7 nucleotides match TRBD1. With 1 base clipped from V and 4 bases from J, the junction kept 6 bases outside the gene matches. There are 15 residues in the CDR3. The germline V gene encodes CDR1 PRHDT and CDR2 FYEKMQ (reference sequence).

The chain has TRBV30 and TRBJ2-7; weak D call: TRBD2 (5 bases). Germline V gene lookup returns CDR1 GTSNPN and CDR2 SVGIG (reference sequence). V was shortened by 2 bases and J by 6 bases, with 14 bases between the two germline ends. The CDR3 runs 13 residues. The CDR3 coding sequence is TGTGCCTGGAGTCCCAACCGCAGCGGCGAGCAGTACTTC. This gives the protein CAWSPNRSGEQYF.

The V and J genes are TRBV7-3 and TRBJ2-7; 13 bases are shared with TRBD2. The CDR3 is made up of 15 amino acids. V dropped 5 bases and J dropped 5; count of bases not matched to a gene: 6. In germline, CDR1 is SGHTA, CDR2 FQGTGA. CDR3 sequence reads: CASSKTSGGPHEQYF. The DNA of the CDR3 is TGTGCCAGCAGCAAGACTAGCGGGGGGCCACACGAGCAGTACTTC.

This clone was seen only once. The V gene is TRBV10-3, the J gene TRBJ2-1; 12 nucleotides match TRBD2. This CDR3 spans 16 amino acids. The germline gives CDR1 ENHRY, CDR2 SYGVKD. V lost 4 bases, J lost 3 bases, and 4 bases stayed unmatched. In DNA, the CDR3 is TGTGCCATCAGTGCTAGCGGGGGGGCCGGCTACAATGAGCAGTTCTTC. Translation: CAISASGGAGYNEQFF.

The chain recombines TRBV7-8 with TRBJ1-2; D call uncertain. Germline V lookup: CDR1 SGHVS, CDR2 FQNEAQ. This CDR3 spans 13 amino acids. V lost 0 bases and J 7 bases, leaving 9 bases between the germline ends. This CDR3 reads CASSLAQVRGYTF. Here the CDR3 DNA reads TGTGCCAGCAGCTTAGCGCAGGTCCGTGGCTACACCTTC.

V usage is TRBV4-2 and J usage is TRBJ2-5; 9 bases fit TRBD1. The tail of the sequence fits TRBJ2-7 better, so the J call may be wrong. This CDR3 has 15 amino acids. The germline gives CDR1 LGHNA, CDR2 YNFKEQ. In DNA form, the CDR3 reads TGTGCCAGCAGCCAACCACAGGGGGCATTAAACGAGCAGTACTTC. It encodes CASSQPQGALNEQYF.

This chain links TRBV19 with TRBJ1-1; 7 bases align to TRBD1. Germline trimming cut 5 bases from V and 1 base from J; bases unmatched to any gene: 13. CDR3 length equals 17 residues. Germline CDR1 and CDR2: LNHDA and SQIVND (reference sequence). The CDR3 nucleotides read TGTGCCAGTAGTCTGCAAATTTCGGGACAGACGAACACTGAAGCTTTCTTT. It codes for CASSLQISGQTNTEAFF.

This chain connects TRBV6-1 to TRBJ2-3; maybe TRBD1 (6 bases). Between the trimmed V and J ends, which lost 2 bases and 2 bases, there was a span of 11 bases. In germline, CDR1 is MNHNS, CDR2 SASEGT. The CDR3 totals 15 residues. CDR3 sequence: CASSESQGITDTQYF. DNA for the CDR3: TGTGCCAGCAGTGAAAGTCAGGGGATCACAGATACGCAGTATTTT.

This chain links TRBV4-3 with TRBJ2-3; tentative D call: TRBD2 (7 bases). From germline, CDR1 is LGHNA and CDR2 YSLEER. V lost 0 bases to trimming and J lost 3 bases, with 13 bases between them. This CDR3 is built from 16 residues. In DNA form, the CDR3 reads TGCGCCAGCAGCCAAGAGCGTGGGAGGGGGACAGATACGCAGTATTTT. It specifies CASSQERGRGTDTQYF.

The chain uses TRBV6-1 and TRBJ1-2; D remains ambiguous. CDR1 is MNHNS, CDR2 SASEGT, per germline. The CDR3 sequence is 10 residues long. Trimming took 6 bases from V and 4 from J, leaving 3 bases between them. This chain's CDR3 is CASRAYGYTF. In DNA, the CDR3 is TGTGCCAGCAGGGCCTATGGCTACACCTTC.

V gene TRBV14 combines with J gene TRBJ1-1; 10 bases line up with TRBD1. In germline, CDR1 is SGHDN, CDR2 FVKESK. Unmatched junction bases numbered 7, after V lost 1 base and J lost 5 bases. The CDR3 has 16 amino acids. This CDR3 reads CASSQAQGQGKTEAFF. The CDR3, as DNA: TGTGCCAGCAGCCAAGCCCAGGGACAGGGGAAGACTGAAGCTTTCTTT.

This clone was observed once. The chain combines TRBV2 with TRBJ1-2; tentative D call: TRBD1 (6 bases). The CDR3 is 13 amino acids. Trimming stripped 3 bases from V and 8 bases from J, with 13 bases between. Germline V gene sequence: CDR1 SNHLY, CDR2 FYNNEI. The CDR3 sequence is CASSDNRVGGYTF. The CDR3 bases are TGTGCCAGCAGTGATAACAGGGTCGGAGGCTACACCTTC.

The chain uses TRBV11-3 and TRBJ1-2, with TRBD1 matching 9 bases. Germline V CDR1 and CDR2: SGHNT, YENEEA. V lost 5 bases to trimming and J lost 4 bases; unmatched junction nucleotides: 2. The CDR3 loop spans 13 amino acids. CDR3 nucleotides: TGTGCCAGCAGCACGGACAGGGGCTATGGCTACACCTTC. Translated, it gives CASSTDRGYGYTF.